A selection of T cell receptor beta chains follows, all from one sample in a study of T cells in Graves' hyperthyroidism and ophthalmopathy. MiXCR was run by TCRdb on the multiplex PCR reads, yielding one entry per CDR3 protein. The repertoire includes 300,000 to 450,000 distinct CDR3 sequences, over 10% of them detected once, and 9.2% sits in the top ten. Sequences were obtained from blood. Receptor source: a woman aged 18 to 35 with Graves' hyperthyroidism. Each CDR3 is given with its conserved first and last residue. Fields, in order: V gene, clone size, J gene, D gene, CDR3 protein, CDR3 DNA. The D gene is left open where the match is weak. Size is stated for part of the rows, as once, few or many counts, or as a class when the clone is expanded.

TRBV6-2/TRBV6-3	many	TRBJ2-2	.	CASSPSVLRPNTGELFF	TGTGCCAGCAGCCCGTCCGTCTTGAGGCCGAACACCGGGGAGCTGTTTTTT
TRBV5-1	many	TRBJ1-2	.	CASSYTPDWVGYTF	TGCGCCAGCAGCTATACCCCCGATTGGGTTGGCTACACCTTC
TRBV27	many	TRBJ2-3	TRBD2	CASSSGTSGRTQYF	TGTGCCAGCAGTTCCGGGACTAGCGGGAGGACGCAGTATTTT
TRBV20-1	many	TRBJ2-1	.	CSARPETGGNEQFF	TGCAGTGCTAGACCCGAGACTGGAGGAAATGAGCAGTTCTTC
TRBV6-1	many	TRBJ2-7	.	CASSYGAQGYEQYF	TGTGCCAGCAGTTACGGAGCGCAGGGTTACGAGCAGTACTTC
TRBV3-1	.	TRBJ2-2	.	CASSPPQGTANIGELFF	TGTGCCAGCAGCCCCCCCCAAGGTACAGCGAACATCGGGGAGCTGTTTTTT
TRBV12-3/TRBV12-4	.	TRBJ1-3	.	CASSLKGGNTIYF	TGTGCCAGCAGCCTCAAGGGGGGAAACACCATATATTTT
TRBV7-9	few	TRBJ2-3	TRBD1	CASTRTGYTDTQYF	TGTGCCAGCACCCGGACAGGATACACAGATACGCAGTATTTT
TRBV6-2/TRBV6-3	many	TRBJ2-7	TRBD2	CASSYPPGGDSYEQYF	TGTGCCAGCAGTTACCCCCCGGGAGGCGACTCCTACGAGCAGTACTTC
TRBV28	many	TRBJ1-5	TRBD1	CASSNLQGHQPQHF	TGTGCCAGCAGTAACCTACAGGGGCATCAGCCCCAGCATTTT
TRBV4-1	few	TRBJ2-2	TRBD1	CASRDGTGSLNTGELFF	TGCGCCAGCAGAGACGGGACAGGGTCCTTGAACACCGGGGAGCTGTTTTTT
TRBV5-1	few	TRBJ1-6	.	CASSLGWDIDSPLHF	TGCGCCAGCAGCTTGGGGTGGGACATTGATTCACCCCTCCACTTT
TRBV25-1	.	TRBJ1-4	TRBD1	CASSPRDSLDEKLFF	TGTGCCAGCAGTCCTCGGGACAGTCTGGATGAAAAACTGTTTTTT
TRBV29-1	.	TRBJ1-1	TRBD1	CSVEERTGGGLGLANTEAFF	TGCAGCGTTGAAGAACGGACAGGGGGCGGCCTGGGTCTCGCGAACACTGAAGCTTTCTTT
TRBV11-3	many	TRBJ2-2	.	CASSLDWNTGELFF	TGTGCCAGCAGCTTAGACTGGAACACCGGGGAGCTGTTTTTT
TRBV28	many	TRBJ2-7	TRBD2	CASSVSGIYEQYF	TGTGCCAGCAGTGTTAGCGGGATCTACGAGCAGTACTTC
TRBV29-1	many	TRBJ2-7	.	CSVVAGRSYEQYF	TGCAGCGTTGTTGCGGGAAGGTCCTACGAGCAGTACTTC
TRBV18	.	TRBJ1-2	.	CASSLKQSNYGYTF	TGTGCCAGCTCCTTGAAACAGAGTAACTATGGCTACACCTTC
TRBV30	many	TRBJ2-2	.	CAWSLGAGELFF	TGTGCCTGGAGTTTAGGTGCCGGGGAGCTGTTTTTT
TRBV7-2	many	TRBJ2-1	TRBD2	CASSPGLAGENEQFF	TGTGCCAGCAGCCCCGGACTAGCGGGAGAAAATGAGCAGTTCTTC
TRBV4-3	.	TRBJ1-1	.	CASSQDRQDPRTFF	TGCGCCAGCAGCCAAGACAGGCAGGACCCTAGGACTTTCTTT
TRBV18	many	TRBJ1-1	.	CASSPPGLMNTEAFF	TGTGCCAGCTCACCTCCGGGACTGATGAACACTGAAGCTTTCTTT
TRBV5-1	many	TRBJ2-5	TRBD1	CASSQTGAERETQYF	TGCGCCAGCAGCCAAACAGGGGCAGAGAGAGAGACCCAGTACTTC
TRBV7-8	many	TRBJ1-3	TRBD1	CASSLDRMGGSTIYF	TGTGCCAGCAGCTTGGACAGGATGGGTGGTAGCACCATATATTTT
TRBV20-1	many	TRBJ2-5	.	CSARPRETQYF	TGCAGTGCCCGACCGAGAGAGACCCAGTACTTC
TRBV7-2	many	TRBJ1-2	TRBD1	CASSSGQNYGYTF	TGTGCCAGCAGCTCGGGACAGAACTATGGCTACACCTTC
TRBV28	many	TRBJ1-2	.	CASSLFGVYGYTF	TGTGCCAGCAGTTTATTTGGGGTCTATGGCTACACCTTC
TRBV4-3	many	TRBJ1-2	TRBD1	CASSQEGRGQNYGYTF	TGCGCCAGCAGCCAAGAAGGCAGGGGGCAGAACTATGGCTACACCTTC
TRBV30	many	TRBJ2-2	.	CAWTEWAAGELFF	TGTGCCTGGACAGAGTGGGCAGCCGGGGAGCTGTTTTTT
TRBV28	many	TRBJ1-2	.	CASSLSAVNYGYTF	TGTGCCAGCAGTTTATCGGCAGTTAACTATGGCTACACCTTC
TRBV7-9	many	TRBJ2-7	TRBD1	CASSRQQGVLTYEQYF	TGTGCCAGCAGCCGGCAACAGGGGGTATTAACCTACGAGCAGTACTTC
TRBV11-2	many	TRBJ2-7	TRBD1	CASSLFQGAIEQYF	TGTGCCAGCAGCTTATTCCAGGGGGCCATCGAGCAGTACTTC
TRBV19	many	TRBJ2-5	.	CASSVPGLSQETQYF	TGTGCCAGTAGTGTCCCGGGACTGTCACAAGAGACCCAGTACTTC
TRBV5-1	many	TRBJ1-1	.	CASSLSEGVAGEAFF	TGCGCCAGCAGCTTGTCGGAGGGAGTCGCAGGGGAAGCTTTCTTT
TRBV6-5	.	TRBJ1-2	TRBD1	CASSYEGGGYTF	TGTGCCAGCAGTTACGAAGGGGGCGGCTACACCTTC
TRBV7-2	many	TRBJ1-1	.	CASSLVSGLNTEAFF	TGTGCCAGCAGCTTAGTTTCGGGGCTCAACACTGAAGCTTTCTTT
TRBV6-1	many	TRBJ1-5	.	CASSKGEDLAPQHF	TGTGCCAGCAGTAAAGGAGAGGACCTTGCGCCCCAGCATTTT
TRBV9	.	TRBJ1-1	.	CASSVGQGLVSTEAFF	TGTGCCAGCAGCGTAGGGCAGGGCCTGGTGAGCACTGAAGCTTTCTTT
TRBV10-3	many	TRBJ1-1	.	CAISGGVTEAFF	TGTGCCATCAGTGGGGGGGTCACTGAAGCTTTCTTT
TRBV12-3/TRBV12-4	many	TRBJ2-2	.	CASSPRGELFF	TGTGCCAGCAGCCCGAGGGGGGAGCTGTTTTTT
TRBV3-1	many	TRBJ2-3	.	CASSLSGFTPDTQYF	TGTGCCAGCAGCCTTAGCGGCTTTACGCCAGATACGCAGTATTTT
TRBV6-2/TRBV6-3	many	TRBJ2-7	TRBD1	CASTYGGTGTYEQYF	TGTGCCAGCACCTACGGTGGGACAGGGACCTACGAGCAGTACTTC
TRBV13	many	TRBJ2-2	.	CASSPPAGELFF	TGTGCCAGCAGCCCCCCGGCGGGGGAGCTGTTTTTT
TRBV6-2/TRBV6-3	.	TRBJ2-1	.	CASSFYHAPPNNEQFF	TGTGCCAGCAGTTTTTATCACGCCCCCCCAAACAATGAGCAGTTCTTC
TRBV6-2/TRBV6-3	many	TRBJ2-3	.	CASSYEGPLVDTQYF	TGTGCCAGCAGTTATGAAGGGCCGCTGGTAGATACGCAGTATTTT
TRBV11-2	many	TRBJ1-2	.	CANSQVRDRSRNYGYTF	TGTGCCAACAGCCAAGTGAGGGATAGGAGCAGAAACTATGGCTACACCTTC
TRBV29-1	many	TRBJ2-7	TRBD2	CSVTGLAGVKVEQYF	TGCAGCGTAACGGGACTAGCGGGAGTGAAGGTCGAGCAGTACTTC
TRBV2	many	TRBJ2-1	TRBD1	CASIVLSGQGFNEQFF	TGTGCCAGCATAGTTCTCTCGGGACAGGGTTTTAATGAGCAGTTCTTC